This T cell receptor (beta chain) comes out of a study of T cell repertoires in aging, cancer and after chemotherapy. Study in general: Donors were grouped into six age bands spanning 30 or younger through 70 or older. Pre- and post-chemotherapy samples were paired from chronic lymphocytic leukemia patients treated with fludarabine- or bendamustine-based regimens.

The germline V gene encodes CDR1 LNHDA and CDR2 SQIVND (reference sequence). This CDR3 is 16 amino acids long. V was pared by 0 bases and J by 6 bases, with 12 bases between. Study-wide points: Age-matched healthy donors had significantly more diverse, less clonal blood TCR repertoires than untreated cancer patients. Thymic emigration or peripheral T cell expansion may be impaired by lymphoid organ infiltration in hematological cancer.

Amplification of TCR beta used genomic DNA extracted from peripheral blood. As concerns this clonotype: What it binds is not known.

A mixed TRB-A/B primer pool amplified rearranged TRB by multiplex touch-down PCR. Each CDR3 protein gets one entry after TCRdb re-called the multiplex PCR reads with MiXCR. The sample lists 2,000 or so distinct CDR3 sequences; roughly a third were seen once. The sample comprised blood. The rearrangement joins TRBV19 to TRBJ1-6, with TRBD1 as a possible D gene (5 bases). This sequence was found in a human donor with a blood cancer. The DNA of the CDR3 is TGTGCCAGTAGTATAGATTGGGACCTGGCTAATTCACCCCTCCACTTT. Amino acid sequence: CASSIDWDLANSPLHF. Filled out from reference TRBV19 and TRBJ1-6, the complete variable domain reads DGGITQSPKYLFRKEGQNVTLSCEQNLNHDAMYWYRQDPGQGLRLIYYSQIVNDFQKGDIAEGYSVSREKKESFPLTVTSAQKNPTAFYLCASSIDWDLANSPLHFGNGTRLTVT.